Given below is one T cell receptor (beta chain) in context. Its antigen remains unidentified. The source of the sample is a study of cytomegalovirus exposure and HLA in healthy donors. Study-level points and caveats: The investigators catalogued 164 TCR beta chains as cytomegalovirus-associated. Some V segments, including TRBV6-2 and TRBV6-3, were excluded as indistinguishable.

The primer mix had 60 Vbeta and 13 Jbeta primers. TCRdb keeps only in-frame clones here, not all; method: immunoSEQ multiplex PCR. The sample yields 130,000 to 150,000 clones, approximately 80% seen once. CDR3 length: 16 residues. V shed 6 bases and J 0 bases; nucleotides not matched to a gene: 10. Germline V gene lookup returns CDR1 MDHEN and CDR2 SYDVKM. The chain joins TRBV28 to TRBJ2-5, with 7 nucleotides matching TRBD1. The TCR comes from a middle-aged man in good health and CMV-seronegative. Sequenced sample: PBMCs. The CDR3 DNA reads as TGTGCCAGCAGCCTACAGGGGCCATTACACCAAGAGACCCAGTACTTC. This translates into CASSLQGPLHQETQYF.